This TCR beta chain emerged from a study of cytomegalovirus exposure and HLA in healthy donors. Study results and limitations: CMV serostatus stood as the only immune exposure information on hand.

Vbeta (60) and Jbeta (13) primers were used in the PCR. Assay: immunoSEQ multiplex PCR; the TCRdb copy retains only in-frame clones and omits some. In the table there are 110,000 to 150,000 clones, about three quarters of which are singletons. Details on this clone: As yet, its antigen is unknown.

This TCR came from a male donor in good health and CMV-seropositive. The source material was PBMCs.

For the CDR3, the DNA is TGCAGCGTTGAGTTGGGCAAGGGGACCTACGAGCAGTACTTC. This encodes CSVELGKGTYEQYF. The J gene is TRBJ2-7, the V gene TRBV29-1, with D possibly being TRBD1 (5 bases). This CDR3 has 14 amino acids. Deletions cut 3 bases from V and 2 bases from J, with 14 bases between. In germline, CDR1 is SQVTM, CDR2 ANQGSEA.